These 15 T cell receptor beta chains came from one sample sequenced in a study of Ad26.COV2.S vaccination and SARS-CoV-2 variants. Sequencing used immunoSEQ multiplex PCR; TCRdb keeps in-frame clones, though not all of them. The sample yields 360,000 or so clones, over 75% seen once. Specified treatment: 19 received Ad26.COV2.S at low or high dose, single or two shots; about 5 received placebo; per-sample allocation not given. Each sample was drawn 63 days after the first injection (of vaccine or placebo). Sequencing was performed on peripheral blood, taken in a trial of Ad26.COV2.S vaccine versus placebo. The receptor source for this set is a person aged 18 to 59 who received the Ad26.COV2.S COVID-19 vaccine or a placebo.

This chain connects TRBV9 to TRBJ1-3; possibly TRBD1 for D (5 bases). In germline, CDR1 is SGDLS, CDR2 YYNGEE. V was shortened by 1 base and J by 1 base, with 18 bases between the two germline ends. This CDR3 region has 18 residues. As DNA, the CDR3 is TGTGCCAGCAGCGTATCCCTGGGCAGGGAACTATCTGGAAACACCATATATTTT. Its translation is CASSVSLGRELSGNTIYF.

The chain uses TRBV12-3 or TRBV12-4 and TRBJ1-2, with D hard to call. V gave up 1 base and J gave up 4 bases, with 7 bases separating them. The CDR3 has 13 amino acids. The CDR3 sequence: CASSLVESYGYTF. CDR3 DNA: TGTGCCAGCAGTTTAGTCGAGAGCTATGGCTACACCTTC.

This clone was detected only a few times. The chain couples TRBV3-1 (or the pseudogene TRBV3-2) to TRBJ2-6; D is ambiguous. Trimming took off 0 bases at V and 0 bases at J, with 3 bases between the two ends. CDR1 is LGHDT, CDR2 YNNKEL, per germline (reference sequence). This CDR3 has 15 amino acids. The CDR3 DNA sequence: TGTGCCAGCAGCCAAGATCACTCTGGGGCCAACGTCCTGACTTTC. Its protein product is CASSQDHSGANVLTF.

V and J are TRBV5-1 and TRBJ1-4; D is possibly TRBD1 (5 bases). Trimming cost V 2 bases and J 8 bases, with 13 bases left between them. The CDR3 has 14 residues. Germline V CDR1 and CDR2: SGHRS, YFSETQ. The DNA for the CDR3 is TGCGCCAGCAGCTTCGGGACCGATGGGGAAAAACTGTTTTTT. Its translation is CASSFGTDGEKLFF.

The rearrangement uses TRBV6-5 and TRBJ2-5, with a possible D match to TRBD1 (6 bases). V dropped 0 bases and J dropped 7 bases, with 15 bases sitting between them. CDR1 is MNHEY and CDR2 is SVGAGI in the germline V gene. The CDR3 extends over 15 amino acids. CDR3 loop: CASSYSTGMAGTQYF. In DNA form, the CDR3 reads TGTGCCAGCAGTTACTCCACAGGGATGGCTGGGACCCAGTACTTC.

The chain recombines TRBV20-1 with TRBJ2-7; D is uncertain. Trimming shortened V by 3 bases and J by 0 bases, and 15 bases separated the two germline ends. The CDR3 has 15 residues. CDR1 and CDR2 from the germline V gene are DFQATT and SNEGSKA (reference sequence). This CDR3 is CSASKPAIGSYEQYF. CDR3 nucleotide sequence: TGCAGTGCTAGTAAACCGGCCATCGGCTCCTACGAGCAGTACTTC.

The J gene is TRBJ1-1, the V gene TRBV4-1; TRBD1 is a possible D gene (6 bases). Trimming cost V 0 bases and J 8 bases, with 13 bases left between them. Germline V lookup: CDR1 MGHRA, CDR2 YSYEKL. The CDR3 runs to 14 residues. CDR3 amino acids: CASSQEGAPEEAFF. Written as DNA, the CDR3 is TGCGCCAGCAGCCAAGAGGGGGCCCCGGAGGAAGCTTTCTTT.

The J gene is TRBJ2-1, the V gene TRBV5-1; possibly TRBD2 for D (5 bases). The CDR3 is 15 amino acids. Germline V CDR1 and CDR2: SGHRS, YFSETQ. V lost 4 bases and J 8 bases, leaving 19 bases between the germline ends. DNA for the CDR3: TGCGCCAGCAGCCCGGCGGGCCTTCCCGGGTATGAGCAGTTCTTC. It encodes CASSPAGLPGYEQFF.

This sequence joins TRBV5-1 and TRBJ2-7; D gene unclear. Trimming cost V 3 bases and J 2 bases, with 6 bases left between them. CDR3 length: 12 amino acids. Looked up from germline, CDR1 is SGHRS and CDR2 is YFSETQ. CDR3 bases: TGCGCCAGCAGCTCAACAACCTACGAGCAGTACTTC. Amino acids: CASSSTTYEQYF.

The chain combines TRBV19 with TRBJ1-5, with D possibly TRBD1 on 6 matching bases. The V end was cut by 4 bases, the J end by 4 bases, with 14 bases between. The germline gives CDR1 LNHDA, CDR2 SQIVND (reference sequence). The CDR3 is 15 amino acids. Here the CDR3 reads CASSSGRGGNQPQHF. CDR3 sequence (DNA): TGTGCCAGTAGTAGCGGCAGGGGTGGTAATCAGCCCCAGCATTTT. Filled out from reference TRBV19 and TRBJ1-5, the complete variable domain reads DGGITQSPKYLFRKEGQNVTLSCEQNLNHDAMYWYRQDPGQGLRLIYYSQIVNDFQKGDIAEGYSVSREKKESFPLTVTSAQKNPTAFYLCASSSGRGGNQPQHFGDGTRLSIL.

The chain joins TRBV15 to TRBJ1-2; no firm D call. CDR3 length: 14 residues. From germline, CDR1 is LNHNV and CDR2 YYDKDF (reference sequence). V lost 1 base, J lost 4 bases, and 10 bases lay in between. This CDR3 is CATSRVRGSYGYTF. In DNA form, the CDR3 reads TGTGCCACCAGCAGAGTACGAGGGAGCTATGGCTACACCTTC. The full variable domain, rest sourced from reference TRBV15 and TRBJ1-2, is DAMVIQNPRYQVTQFGKPVTLSCSQTLNHNVMYWYQQKSSQAPKLLFHYYDKDFNNEADTPDNFQSRRPNTSFCFLDIRSPGLGDTAMYLCATSRVRGSYGYTFGSGTRLTVV.

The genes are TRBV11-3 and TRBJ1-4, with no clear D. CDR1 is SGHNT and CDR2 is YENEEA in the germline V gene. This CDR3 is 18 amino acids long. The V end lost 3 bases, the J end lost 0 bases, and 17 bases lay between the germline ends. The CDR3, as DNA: TGTGCCAGCAGCTTCCCAAATGGACTCACCGCAACTAATGAAAAACTGTTTTTT. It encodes CASSFPNGLTATNEKLFF.

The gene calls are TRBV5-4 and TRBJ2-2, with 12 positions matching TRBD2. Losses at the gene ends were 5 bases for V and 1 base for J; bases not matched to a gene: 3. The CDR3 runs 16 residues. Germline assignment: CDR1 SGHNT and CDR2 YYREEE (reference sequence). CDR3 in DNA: TGTGCCAGCAGGCCGACTAGCGGGGGGAACACCGGGGAGCTGTTTTTT. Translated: CASRPTSGGNTGELFF.

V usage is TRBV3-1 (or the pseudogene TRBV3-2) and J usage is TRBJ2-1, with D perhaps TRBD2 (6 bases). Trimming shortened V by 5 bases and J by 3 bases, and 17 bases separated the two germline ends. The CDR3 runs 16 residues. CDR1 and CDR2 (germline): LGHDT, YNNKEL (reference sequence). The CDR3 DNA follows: TGTGCCAGCAGCGCCCTGACTAGTTCACTCTACAATGAGCAGTTCTTC. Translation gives CASSALTSSLYNEQFF.

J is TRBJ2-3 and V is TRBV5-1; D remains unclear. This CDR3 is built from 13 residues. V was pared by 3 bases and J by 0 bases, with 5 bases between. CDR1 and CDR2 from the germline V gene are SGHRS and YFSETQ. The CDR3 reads CASSSSSTDTQYF. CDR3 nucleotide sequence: TGCGCCAGCAGCTCCTCTAGCACAGATACGCAGTATTTT.